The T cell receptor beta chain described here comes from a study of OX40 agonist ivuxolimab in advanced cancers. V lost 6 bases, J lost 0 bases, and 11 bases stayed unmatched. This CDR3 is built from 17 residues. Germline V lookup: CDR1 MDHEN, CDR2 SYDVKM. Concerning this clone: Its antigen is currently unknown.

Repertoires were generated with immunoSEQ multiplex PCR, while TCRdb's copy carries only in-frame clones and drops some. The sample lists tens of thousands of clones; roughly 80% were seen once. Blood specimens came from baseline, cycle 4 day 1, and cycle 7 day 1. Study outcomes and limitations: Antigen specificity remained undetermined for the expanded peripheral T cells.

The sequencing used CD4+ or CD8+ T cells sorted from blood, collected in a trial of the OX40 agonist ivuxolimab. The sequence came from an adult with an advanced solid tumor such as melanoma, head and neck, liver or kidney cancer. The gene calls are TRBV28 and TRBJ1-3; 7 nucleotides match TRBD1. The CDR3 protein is CASSRQGRSLSGNTIYF. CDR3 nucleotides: TGTGCCAGCAGCCGACAGGGTCGATCCCTCTCTGGAAACACCATATATTTT.